This entry lists 7 T cell receptor beta chains sequenced from one sample in a study of OX40 agonist ivuxolimab in advanced cancers. Assay used: immunoSEQ multiplex PCR; TCRdb lists only in-frame clones, some missing. Here the sample spans some 43,000 clones, 86% being singletons. The sequenced sample was CD4+ or CD8+ T cells sorted from blood, obtained in a trial of the OX40 agonist ivuxolimab. Receptor source: an adult with an advanced solid tumor such as melanoma, head and neck, liver or kidney cancer.

This sequence joins TRBV28 and TRBJ1-5, with TRBD1 as a possible D gene (5 bases). V was trimmed by 3 bases and J by 1 base, leaving 13 bases between them. Germline-derived CDR1 and CDR2 are MDHEN and SYDVKM. The CDR3 loop spans 16 amino acids. CDR3 sequence: CASSFDHRGSNQPQHF. The CDR3 DNA sequence: TGTGCCAGCAGTTTCGACCACCGGGGGAGCAATCAGCCCCAGCATTTT.

This clone was seen just once. The gene calls are TRBV27 and TRBJ1-1, with D maybe TRBD1 (5 bases). The CDR3 is 14 residues long. Trimming left V 3 bases short and J 3 bases short, with 11 bases between. Looked up from germline, CDR1 is MNHEY and CDR2 is SMNVEV (reference sequence). The CDR3 coding sequence is TGTGCCAGCAGTTTTGGGGGGTTGCACACTGAAGCTTTCTTT. The encoded protein is CASSFGGLHTEAFF.

The chain is built from TRBV4-1 and TRBJ2-7; D is undetermined. Germline V gene lookup returns CDR1 MGHRA and CDR2 YSYEKL. The CDR3 has 13 residues. Trimming took off 0 bases at V and 3 bases at J, with 6 bases between the two ends. CDR3 bases: TGCGCCAGCAGCCAAGACGGTAACTACGAGCAGTACGTC. Its translation: CASSQDGNYEQYV.

The J gene is TRBJ2-5, the V gene TRBV14; D may be TRBD2 (7 bases). V dropped 4 bases and J dropped 7 bases, with 13 bases sitting between them. The CDR3 extends over 13 amino acids. Germline assignment: CDR1 SGHDN and CDR2 FVKESK. The DNA for the CDR3 is TGTGCCAGCAGCCGGGGGGGCTCTAGGACCCAGTACTTC. This sequence encodes CASSRGGSRTQYF.

On this clone: The sample holds other DNA sequences that translate to the same CDR3. The V and J genes are TRBV29-1 and TRBJ2-7; 10 bases align to TRBD1. Germline loops: CDR1 SQVTM, CDR2 ANQGSEA. V lost 4 bases and J lost 3; bases outside the gene matches: 0. The CDR3 length is 12 residues. In DNA form, the CDR3 reads TGCAGCGTTGGGACAGGGGGCTACGAGCAGTACTTC. This translates into CSVGTGGYEQYF.

The chain links TRBV7-7 to TRBJ2-7; tentatively, D is TRBD1 or TRBD2 (5 bases each). Germline-derived CDR1 and CDR2 are SSHAT and FNYEAQ (reference sequence). The CDR3 covers 14 residues. The germline V and J ends were trimmed by 7 bases and 3 bases, with 16 bases remaining between them. CDR3 sequence (DNA): TGTGCCAGCACCCAGGGACCCCTTGGCTACGAGCAGTACTTC. As protein: CASTQGPLGYEQYF.

CDR3 sequence: CASSQESYANYGYTF. CDR3 in DNA: TGCGCCAGCAGCCAAGAATCGTACGCGAACTATGGCTACACCTTC. V is TRBV4-1 and J is TRBJ1-2; no definite D call. Germline values: CDR1 MGHRA, CDR2 YSYEKL. Trimming removed 0 bases from V and 2 bases from J, with 10 bases in between. The CDR3 has 15 amino acids.